This entry lists 27 T cell receptor beta chains sequenced from one sample in a study of beta chain features in type 1 diabetes. These receptors are not linked to any known antigen. Whole-study findings and limits: Among all four CD4+ subsets, Type 1 diabetes patients had TCRB CDR3s that were moderately but significantly shorter.

Reverse transcription of all isolated RNA meant that expressed TCRB transcripts were sequenced. Some clones are missing from TCRdb's copy, which holds only in-frame ones; the method was immunoSEQ multiplex PCR. The table includes roughly 230,000 clones, 11% detected once. The sequencing input was naive CD4+ T cells from blood. These receptors were obtained from a man younger than 45 with type 1 diabetes.

This clone was counted a few times. The rearrangement links TRBV15 to TRBJ1-5, with 9 bases aligning to TRBD1. This CDR3 is 13 amino acids long. Germline CDR1 and CDR2: LNHNV and YYDKDF (reference sequence). Trimming took 5 bases from V and 7 from J; bases not matched to a gene: 3. The CDR3 DNA is TGTGCCACCAGCGGGACAGGGTTACAGCCCCAGCATTTT. Translation: CATSGTGLQPQHF.

This clone has only a few counts. The J gene is TRBJ2-3, the V gene TRBV29-1; no clear D gene. Trimming removed 6 bases at V and 0 bases at J, with 19 bases between. Germline-derived CDR1 and CDR2 are SQVTM and ANQGSEA. This CDR3 is built from 16 residues. This CDR3 reads CSVGRTGSSSTDTQYF. CDR3 nucleotides: TGCAGCGTCGGCCGCACGGGTAGCTCTAGCACAGATACGCAGTATTTT.

This chain links TRBV9 with TRBJ1-1; D remains unclear. The CDR3 runs 13 residues. Germline V CDR1 and CDR2: SGDLS, YYNGEE. The V gene lost 5 bases and the J gene lost 5 bases, with 13 bases spanning the gap. CDR3 protein: CASSLLRETEAFF. CDR3 in DNA: TGTGCCAGCAGTCTCTTGCGGGAAACTGAAGCTTTCTTT.

This clone was detected only a few times. The chain carries TRBV19 and TRBJ2-3, with D perhaps TRBD1 (5 bases). CDR1 and CDR2 from the germline V gene are LNHDA and SQIVND (reference sequence). V was shortened by 5 bases and J by 4 bases, with 13 bases between the two germline ends. CDR3 length: 14 amino acids. This CDR3 is CASSPQGIADTQYF. The CDR3 coding sequence is TGTGCCAGTAGTCCCCAGGGCATAGCAGATACGCAGTATTTT.

This clone was picked up one time. This chain connects TRBV7-2 to TRBJ2-7, with 7 bases matching TRBD1. V lost 5 bases and J lost 2; bases outside the gene matches: 9. Germline V gene sequence: CDR1 SGHTA, CDR2 FQGNSA. The CDR3 sequence is 15 residues long. CDR3 protein: CASSPRQGFPYEQYF. CDR3 coding DNA: TGTGCCAGCAGCCCCCGACAGGGATTTCCCTACGAGCAGTACTTC.

The chain carries TRBV5-6 and TRBJ1-5; 9 bases map to TRBD1. CDR3 length: 16 amino acids. Germline V gene sequence: CDR1 SGHDT, CDR2 YYEEEE. The V segment lost 3 bases and the J segment 5 bases; nucleotides outside the gene matches: 9. The CDR3 loop reads CASSSSSRDRDQPQHF. The CDR3, as DNA: TGTGCCAGCAGCTCCTCATCTCGGGACAGGGATCAGCCCCAGCATTTT. The full variable domain, in which reference TRBV5-6 and TRBJ1-5 provide the parts outside the CDR3, is DAGVTQSPTHLIKTRGQQVTLRCSPKSGHDTVSWYQQALGQGPQFIFQYYEEEERQRGNFPDRFSGHQFPNYSSELNVNALLLGDSALYLCASSSSSRDRDQPQHFGDGTRLSIL.

This clone was observed once. The chain has TRBV4-1 and TRBJ2-1, with TRBD1 matching over 8 bases. CDR3 size: 16 residues. The germline V gene encodes CDR1 MGHRA and CDR2 YSYEKL. V was pared by 4 bases and J by 6 bases, with 11 bases of the junction left unmatched. In nucleotides, the CDR3 is TGCGCCAGCAGCCCCCGTGACAGGGGCGCGGGCAATGAGCAGTTCTTC. Protein sequence: CASSPRDRGAGNEQFF.

The gene calls are TRBV28 and TRBJ1-1, with D hard to call. Trimming cost V 2 bases and J 7 bases, with 5 bases left between them. The CDR3 covers 11 residues. Germline CDR1 MDHEN, CDR2 SYDVKM. In nucleotides, the CDR3 is TGTGCCAGCAGTTTAAGCAATGAAGCTTTCTTT. It codes for CASSLSNEAFF.

This sequence joins TRBV5-4 and TRBJ2-3; D possibly corresponds to TRBD1 (6 bases). Per the germline V gene, CDR1 is SGHNT and CDR2 is YYREEE (reference sequence). CDR3 length: 19 amino acids. V lost 6 bases and J lost 2, with 28 bases in between. The CDR3 region has the DNA TGTGCCAGCACCCACACCCCTTGGACAGCGACAAAAATCACAGATACGCAGTATTTT. The encoded protein is CASTHTPWTATKITDTQYF.

CDR3 in amino acids: CASSATASTDTQYF. The CDR3 nucleotides read TGCGCCAGCAGCGCGACAGCTAGCACAGATACGCAGTATTTT. The rearrangement uses TRBV5-1 and TRBJ2-3, with D perhaps matching TRBD1 (5 bases). V lost 4 bases and J lost 0, with 9 bases in between. Germline V gene sequence: CDR1 SGHRS, CDR2 YFSETQ. CDR3 length: 14 amino acids.

This sequence joins TRBV16 and TRBJ1-4, with D unclear. Germline CDR1 is KGHSY and CDR2 is FQNENV. Between the trimmed V and J ends, which lost 6 bases and 8 bases, there was a span of 22 bases. The length of the CDR3 is 16 residues. The CDR3 sequence is CASRHPRLSNQEKLFF. As DNA, the CDR3 is TGTGCCAGCAGACATCCCCGTTTGTCCAACCAGGAAAAACTGTTTTTT.

This sequence joins TRBV30 and TRBJ1-1; 8 bases are shared with TRBD1. The V segment lost 0 bases and the J segment 2 bases; nucleotides outside the gene matches: 5. Per the germline V gene, CDR1 is GTSNPN and CDR2 is SVGIG (reference sequence). The CDR3 contains 15 residues. CDR3 DNA: TGTGCCTGGAGTGTCCCCGGGACAGGAAACACTGAAGCTTTCTTT. As protein: CAWSVPGTGNTEAFF.

This clone was observed a handful of times. The genes are TRBV6-5 and TRBJ1-2, with D tentatively TRBD1 (5 bases). The CDR3 length is 14 residues. With 6 bases removed from V and 6 bases from J, the gap between germline ends came to 17 bases. The germline gives CDR1 MNHEY, CDR2 SVGAGI. The CDR3 protein is CASSLTESYNGYTF. CDR3 DNA sequence: TGTGCCAGCAGCTTGACAGAGAGCTACAATGGCTACACCTTC.

This chain joins TRBV7-2 and TRBJ2-2, with D possibly being TRBD2 (6 bases). V dropped 4 bases and J dropped 9 bases, with 15 bases sitting between them. Germline V lookup: CDR1 SGHTA, CDR2 FQGNSA. The CDR3 is made up of 14 amino acids. DNA of the CDR3: TGTGCCAGCAGCTCGGGACTCTCGTCCCGGGAGCTGTTTTTT. The encoded protein is CASSSGLSSRELFF.

The gene calls are TRBV21-1 and TRBJ2-3; TRBD2, the table's D call, was not compared with the DNA. TRBV21-1 is listed as a pseudogene. The CDR3 contains 15 residues. CDR3 sequence: CASSKGGLSGDTQYF. CDR3 coding DNA: TGTGCCAGCAGCAAAGGGGGACTCAGTGGAGATACGCAGTATTTT.

The chain couples TRBV7-9 to TRBJ1-4; the D is unclear. The germline V and J ends were trimmed by 3 bases and 0 bases, with 11 bases remaining between them. The germline gives CDR1 SEHNR, CDR2 FQNEAQ (reference sequence). The CDR3 sequence is 16 residues long. The CDR3 spells CASSFTPSATNEKLFF. The CDR3, as DNA: TGTGCCAGCAGCTTTACCCCGAGCGCAACTAATGAAAAACTGTTTTTT.

Only a few counts were recorded for this clone. The chain employs TRBV27 and TRBJ2-5; possibly TRBD1 for D (6 bases). The germline V gene encodes CDR1 MNHEY and CDR2 SMNVEV (reference sequence). The CDR3 consists of 15 residues. Trimming cost V 4 bases and J 5 bases, with 17 bases left between them. CDR3 in DNA: TGTGCCAGCAGTTCTGGACAGCATCTCGGTGAGACCCAGTACTTC. Its translation is CASSSGQHLGETQYF.

The CDR3 DNA follows: TGTGCCAGCAGCCAAATGGGACTAGCTTCCACAGATACGCAGTATTTT. This sequence encodes CASSQMGLASTDTQYF. The chain is built from TRBV7-2 and TRBJ2-3; 9 nucleotides match TRBD2. Germline V lookup: CDR1 SGHTA, CDR2 FQGNSA. The CDR3 has 16 amino acids. With 5 bases clipped from V and 2 bases from J, the junction kept 8 bases outside the gene matches. The full variable domain, its missing parts supplied by reference TRBV7-2 and TRBJ2-3, is GAGVSQSPSNKVTEKGKDVELRCDPISGHTALYWYRQSLGQGLEFLIYFQGNSAPDKSGLPSDRFSAERTGGSVSTLTIQRTQQEDSAVYLCASSQMGLASTDTQYFGPGTRLTVL.

This clone has just a few counts. The chain has TRBV6-6 and TRBJ2-5; perhaps TRBD1 as D (6 bases). The CDR3 runs 16 residues. The V end lost 2 bases, the J end lost 3 bases, and 16 bases lay between the germline ends. Germline V gene sequence: CDR1 MNHNY, CDR2 SVGAGI (reference sequence). CDR3: CASSYNTATGEETQYF. CDR3 bases: TGTGCCAGCAGTTACAACACTGCGACAGGTGAAGAGACCCAGTACTTC.

The chain has TRBV29-1 and TRBJ2-3; D call uncertain. CDR3 length: 13 residues. With 2 bases removed from V and 2 bases from J, the gap between germline ends came to 8 bases. Germline V lookup: CDR1 SQVTM, CDR2 ANQGSEA. This chain's CDR3 is CSVERPLTDTQYF. In DNA form, the CDR3 reads TGCAGCGTTGAACGTCCCCTCACAGATACGCAGTATTTT.

This clone was picked up a small number of times. The chain recombines TRBV7-2 with TRBJ2-7, with a weak D call TRBD1 (5 bases). This CDR3 spans 16 amino acids. The V gene's germline CDR1 is SGHTA and CDR2 FQGNSA. Trimming shortened V by 5 bases and J by 3 bases, and 20 bases separated the two germline ends. This CDR3 reads CASSPDGREDDYEQYF. The CDR3 DNA sequence: TGTGCCAGCAGCCCGGATGGCAGGGAAGACGACTACGAGCAGTACTTC.

The rearrangement links TRBV5-1 to TRBJ2-7, with a tentative D call TRBD1 (5 bases). Germline V CDR1 and CDR2: SGHRS, YFSETQ. This CDR3 is 14 amino acids long. V was trimmed by 0 bases and J by 1 base, leaving 8 bases between them. CDR3 loop: CASSLGQLSYEQYF. CDR3 nucleotide sequence: TGCGCCAGCAGCTTGGGACAGTTATCCTACGAGCAGTACTTC.

This clone has a handful of counts. This chain links TRBV10-3 with TRBJ2-3; TRBD1 matches at 8 bases. The length of the CDR3 is 17 residues. V lost 6 bases to trimming and J lost 4 bases; unmatched junction nucleotides: 15. Germline V lookup: CDR1 ENHRY, CDR2 SYGVKD. In DNA, the CDR3 is TGTGCCATCAGGAGAGACAGGGGCGCCGGGGACGCAGATACGCAGTATTTT. Translation: CAIRRDRGAGDADTQYF.

There are a few counts of this clone. V usage is TRBV10-3 and J usage is TRBJ2-2; D gene uncertain. V lost 4 bases and J 1 base, leaving 10 bases between the germline ends. Germline values: CDR1 ENHRY, CDR2 SYGVKD. There are 15 residues in the CDR3. The CDR3 loop reads CAISVSSGNTGELFF. CDR3 DNA: TGTGCCATCAGTGTGAGCTCAGGGAACACCGGGGAGCTGTTTTTT.

This clone was counted only a few times. The rearrangement uses TRBV11-1 and TRBJ2-2; D is possibly TRBD1 (6 bases). Germline CDR1 reads SGHAT; CDR2 reads FQDESV (reference sequence). Trimming stripped 1 base from V and 7 bases from J, with 13 bases between. The CDR3 loop spans 15 amino acids. The CDR3 reads CASSLGIQGSGELFF. The CDR3 bases are TGTGCCAGCAGCTTAGGAATACAGGGCAGCGGGGAGCTGTTTTTT.

This clone appeared a few times. Written as DNA, the CDR3 is TGCGCCAGCAGCCAAGTGCTTGGAGATTCCTACGAGCAGTACTTC. This encodes CASSQVLGDSYEQYF. V is TRBV4-3 and J is TRBJ2-7, with no clear D. Per the germline V gene, CDR1 is LGHNA and CDR2 is YSLEER. The CDR3 loop spans 15 amino acids. V shed 1 base and J shed 1 base, with 11 bases lying between them.

A few counts support this clone. The V call is TRBV6-5, the J call TRBJ2-1; TRBD2 agrees at 9 bases. V gave up 7 bases and J gave up 2 bases; unmatched junction bases: 3. Germline V gives CDR1 MNHEY, CDR2 SVGAGI. This CDR3 is 14 amino acids long. CDR3 loop: CASKSGGTYNEQFF. CDR3 sequence (DNA): TGTGCCAGCAAAAGCGGGGGGACCTACAATGAGCAGTTCTTC.